These T cell receptor beta chains were read from a single sample in a study of blood T cell repertoires in COVID-19. Libraries were prepared by immunoSEQ multiplex PCR; TCRdb keeps only in-frame clonotypes and omits some of them. The table includes roughly 150,000 clones, 76% detected once. Sequences were obtained from peripheral blood. The receptor set was obtained from a man aged 55 to 69 with acute or convalescent COVID-19. CDR3s include the opening cysteine and the closing phenylalanine or tryptophan. The order of the fields is CDR3 protein, CDR3 DNA, D gene, J gene, clone size, V gene. A D gene is named only where the DNA matches it firmly. Clone size is stated in some rows and not others, as once, few, many or a class when expanded.

cdr3_aa: CASSPLGYEQYF
cdr3_nt: TGTGCCAGCAGCCCCCTCGGGTACGAGCAGTACTTC
d_call: .
j_call: TRBJ2-7
clone_size: .
v_call: TRBV7-8

cdr3_aa: CASSSYSGGRSNNEQFF
cdr3_nt: TGTGCCAGCTCATCCTATAGCGGCGGGAGATCCAACAATGAGCAGTTCTTC
d_call: TRBD2
j_call: TRBJ2-1
clone_size: few
v_call: TRBV18

cdr3_aa: CASSQGAGSTDTQYF
cdr3_nt: TGCGCCAGCAGCCAAGGAGCAGGTAGCACAGATACGCAGTATTTT
d_call: .
j_call: TRBJ2-3
clone_size: .
v_call: TRBV4-1

cdr3_aa: CASSPTGGGNTIYF
cdr3_nt: TGTGCCAGCAGCCCGACAGGGGGCGGAAACACCATATATTTT
d_call: TRBD1
j_call: TRBJ1-3
clone_size: .
v_call: TRBV7-2

cdr3_aa: CASSQGFRDTQYF
cdr3_nt: TGTGCCAGCAGCCAGGGCTTCAGGGATACGCAGTATTTT
d_call: .
j_call: TRBJ2-3
clone_size: .
v_call: TRBV7-3

cdr3_aa: CASSQDVRPSRNEQFF
cdr3_nt: TGTGCCAGCAGCCAAGACGTTCGGCCTAGCCGCAATGAGCAGTTCTTC
d_call: .
j_call: TRBJ2-1
clone_size: once
v_call: TRBV3-1/TRBV3-2

cdr3_aa: CASSKGQREFDTQYF
cdr3_nt: TGTGCCAGTAGTAAGGGGCAGCGGGAATTCGATACGCAGTATTTT
d_call: TRBD2
j_call: TRBJ2-3
clone_size: .
v_call: TRBV19

cdr3_aa: CSVGTSGYNEQFF
cdr3_nt: TGCAGCGTAGGGACTAGCGGTTACAATGAGCAGTTCTTC
d_call: TRBD2
j_call: TRBJ2-1
clone_size: .
v_call: TRBV29-1

cdr3_aa: CTSSQGLRLAGVRFDTQYF
cdr3_nt: TGCACCAGCAGCCAAGGATTGAGGTTAGCGGGAGTGAGATTTGATACGCAGTATTTT
d_call: .
j_call: TRBJ2-3
clone_size: .
v_call: TRBV1

cdr3_aa: CASSESGTEYNEQFF
cdr3_nt: TGCGCCAGCAGTGAGAGTGGGACAGAGTACAATGAGCAGTTCTTC
d_call: TRBD1
j_call: TRBJ2-1
clone_size: .
v_call: TRBV10-1

cdr3_aa: CASSGLAGAFRTGELFF
cdr3_nt: TGCGCCAGCAGTGGCCTAGCGGGAGCCTTTAGGACCGGGGAGCTGTTTTTT
d_call: TRBD2
j_call: TRBJ2-2
clone_size: .
v_call: TRBV10-1

cdr3_aa: CASSPEQGARTEAFF
cdr3_nt: TGTGCCAGCTCACCCGAACAGGGGGCGAGGACTGAAGCTTTCTTT
d_call: TRBD1
j_call: TRBJ1-1
clone_size: few
v_call: TRBV18

cdr3_aa: CASKPGGNTGELFF
cdr3_nt: TGCGCCAGCAAACCGGGAGGGAACACCGGGGAGCTGTTTTTT
d_call: TRBD2
j_call: TRBJ2-2
clone_size: .
v_call: TRBV5-1

cdr3_aa: CASSGLQGAGANVLTF
cdr3_nt: TGTGCCAGCAGCGGTTTACAGGGGGCCGGGGCCAACGTCCTGACTTTC
d_call: TRBD1
j_call: TRBJ2-6
clone_size: .
v_call: TRBV9

cdr3_aa: CASKMGLVYEQYF
cdr3_nt: TGTGCCAGCAAAATGGGACTAGTCTACGAGCAGTACTTC
d_call: TRBD2
j_call: TRBJ2-7
clone_size: .
v_call: TRBV6-5

cdr3_aa: CASSFGTGGQETQYF
cdr3_nt: TGTGCCAGCAGTTTTGGGACAGGGGGCCAAGAGACCCAGTACTTC
d_call: TRBD1
j_call: TRBJ2-5
clone_size: many
v_call: TRBV27

cdr3_aa: CATSRDPPSGTFYEQYF
cdr3_nt: TGTGCCACCAGCAGAGACCCGCCCAGCGGGACCTTCTACGAGCAGTACTTC
d_call: TRBD2
j_call: TRBJ2-7
clone_size: few
v_call: TRBV15

cdr3_aa: CASSRGSYEQYF
cdr3_nt: TGTGCCAGCAGTAGGGGCTCCTACGAGCAGTACTTC
d_call: .
j_call: TRBJ2-7
clone_size: .
v_call: TRBV28